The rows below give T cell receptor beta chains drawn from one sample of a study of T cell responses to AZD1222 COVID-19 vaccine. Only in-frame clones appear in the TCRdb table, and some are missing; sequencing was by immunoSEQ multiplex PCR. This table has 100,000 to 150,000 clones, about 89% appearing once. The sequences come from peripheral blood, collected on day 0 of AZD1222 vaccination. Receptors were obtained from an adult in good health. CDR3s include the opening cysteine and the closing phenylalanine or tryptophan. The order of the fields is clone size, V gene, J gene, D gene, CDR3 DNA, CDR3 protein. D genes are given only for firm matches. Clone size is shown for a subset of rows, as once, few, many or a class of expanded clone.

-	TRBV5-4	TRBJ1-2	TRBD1	TGTGCCAGCAGCTTAGGGACAGGGGGAGGCTATGGCTACACCTTC	CASSLGTGGGYGYTF
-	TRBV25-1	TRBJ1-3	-	TGTGCCAGCAGCCCGGGTCAGCTCCTCTCTGGAAACACCATATATTTT	CASSPGQLLSGNTIYF
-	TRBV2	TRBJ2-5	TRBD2	TGTGCCAGCAGGTCGGGACTAGCGGAAGAGACCCAGTACTTC	CASRSGLAEETQYF
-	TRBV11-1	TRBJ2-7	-	TGTGCCAGCAGCCGTTTTGGGACCTACGAGCAGTACTTC	CASSRFGTYEQYF
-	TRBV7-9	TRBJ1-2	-	TGTGCCAGCAGCTTAGTCAGGGGTGGCTACACCTTC	CASSLVRGGYTF
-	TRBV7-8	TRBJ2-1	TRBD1	TGTGCCAGCAGTCTGGACAGGGGAAATGGGTACAATGAGCAGTTCTTC	CASSLDRGNGYNEQFF
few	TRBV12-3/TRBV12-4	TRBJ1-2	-	TGTGCCAGCAGTTGGGGGAGGGGCCGCCACTCCTTC	CASSWGRGRHSF
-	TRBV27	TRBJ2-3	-	TGTGCCAGCAGTCTACGACTTGCAGATACGCAGTATTTT	CASSLRLADTQYF
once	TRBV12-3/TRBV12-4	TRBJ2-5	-	TGTGCCAGCAGTCCCGAGAGGACGGAGACCCAGTACTTC	CASSPERTETQYF
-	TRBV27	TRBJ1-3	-	TGTGCCAGCGGTTCCCCGGGGAACACCATATATTTT	CASGSPGNTIYF
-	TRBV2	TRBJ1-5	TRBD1	TGTGCCAGCAGTGAAACCCCAGGACAGGGGAGCAATCAGCCCCAGCATTTT	CASSETPGQGSNQPQHF
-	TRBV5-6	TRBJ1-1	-	TGTGCCAGCAGCTTGGACACTGAAGCTTTCTTT	CASSLDTEAFF
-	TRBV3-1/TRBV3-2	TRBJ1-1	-	TGTGCCAGCAGCCAAGAGGCGACGGCCGGGACTGAAGCTTTCTTT	CASSQEATAGTEAFF
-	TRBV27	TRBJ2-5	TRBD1	TGTGCCAGCAGTCGCGCGGGACAGGGTGGAGAGACCCAGTACTTC	CASSRAGQGGETQYF
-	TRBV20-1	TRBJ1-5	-	TGCAGTGCTAGTAGGGGGGGTAATCAGCCCCAGCATTTT	CSASRGGNQPQHF
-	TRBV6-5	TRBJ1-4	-	TGTGCCAGCAGTTACCGATCGGGTGGGAAACTGTTTTTT	CASSYRSGGKLFF
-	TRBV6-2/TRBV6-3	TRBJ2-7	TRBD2	TGTGCCAGCAGTTACTCAGCTAGCGGTAGCTCCTACGAGCAGTACTTC	CASSYSASGSSYEQYF
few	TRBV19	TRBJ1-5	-	TGTGCCAGTAGTATGTGGGGGGATCAGCCCCAGCATTTT	CASSMWGDQPQHF
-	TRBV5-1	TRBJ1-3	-	TGCGCCAGCAGCTTGGAGGGTTCTGGAAACACCATATATTTT	CASSLEGSGNTIYF
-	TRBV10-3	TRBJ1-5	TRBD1	TGTGCCATCAGTGAGTCACGGACAGGGAATCAGCCCCAGCATTTT	CAISESRTGNQPQHF
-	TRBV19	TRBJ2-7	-	TGTGCCAGTAGTCCACAGATGTCCTCCTACGAGCAGTACTTC	CASSPQMSSYEQYF
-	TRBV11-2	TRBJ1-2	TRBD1	TGTGCCAGCAGCTGGGGACAGAACTATGGCTACACCTTC	CASSWGQNYGYTF
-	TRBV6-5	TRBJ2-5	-	TGTGCCAGCAGAGGGGCTAGGGGGGTGGAGACCCAGTACTTC	CASRGARGVETQYF
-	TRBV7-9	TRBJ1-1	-	TGTGCCAGCAGCTTTGATCTCCGGATGGCTGAAGCTTTCTTT	CASSFDLRMAEAFF
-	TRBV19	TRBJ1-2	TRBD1	TGTGCCAGTACGCCTCGACAGGGGCAAAATGGCTACACCTTC	CASTPRQGQNGYTF
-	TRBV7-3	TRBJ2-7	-	TGTGCCAGCAGCTTAGGTACCGGCGACCGCGAGCAGTACTTC	CASSLGTGDREQYF
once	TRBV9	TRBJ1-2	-	TGTGCCAGCAGCGCCGCCAACTATGGCTACACCTTC	CASSAANYGYTF
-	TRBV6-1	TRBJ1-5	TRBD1	TGTGCCAGCAGTGGAGGGACAGGGGGCGAAGGAGATCAGCCCCAGCATTTT	CASSGGTGGEGDQPQHF
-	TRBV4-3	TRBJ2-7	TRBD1	TGCGCCAGCAGCCAAGACCCGGGACAGAACTACGAGCAGTACTTC	CASSQDPGQNYEQYF
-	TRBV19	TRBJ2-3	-	TGTGCCAGTAGTAAGACCCAAATGGAGATGAATACGCAGTATTTT	CASSKTQMEMNTQYF
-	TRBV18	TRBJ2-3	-	TGTGCCAGCTCACCTAACGGGCAGGATACGCAGTATTTT	CASSPNGQDTQYF
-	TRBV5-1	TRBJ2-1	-	TGCGCCAGCAGCTTAACAGGGCATGGCAATGAGCAGTTCTTC	CASSLTGHGNEQFF
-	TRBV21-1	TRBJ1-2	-	TGTGCCAGCAGCGGGGCCAGGACAGGGGGTTGGTATGGCTACACCTTC	CASSGARTGGWYGYTF
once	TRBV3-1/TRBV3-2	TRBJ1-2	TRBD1	TGTGCCAGCAGCCAACGCAGACAGGGGCCGGGCTACACCTTC	CASSQRRQGPGYTF
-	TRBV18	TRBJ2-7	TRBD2	TGTGCCAGCTCACCCGGGCGCGGGAGTGGCTACGAGCAGTACTTC	CASSPGRGSGYEQYF
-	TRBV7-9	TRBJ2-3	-	TGTGCCAGCAGCTCAAACAGGGTGGGCACAGATACGCAGTATTTT	CASSSNRVGTDTQYF
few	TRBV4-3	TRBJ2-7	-	TGCGCCAGCAGCCAAGAGGCAGGGGACTACGAGCAGTACTTC	CASSQEAGDYEQYF
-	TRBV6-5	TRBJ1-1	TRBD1	TGTGCCAGCAGTTACTCGGAGGGGGCGACTGAAGCTTTCTTT	CASSYSEGATEAFF
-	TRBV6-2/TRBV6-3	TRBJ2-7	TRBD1	TGTGCCAGCAGCTCCACCGGGACAGGGATCTACGAGCAGTACTTC	CASSSTGTGIYEQYF
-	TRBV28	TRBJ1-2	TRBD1	TGTGCCAGCAGTTGGGGACAGGGGATAAACGGCTACACCTTC	CASSWGQGINGYTF
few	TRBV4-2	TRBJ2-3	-	TGTGCCAGCAGCCAGGGTGAAATGGTCACAGATACGCAGTATTTT	CASSQGEMVTDTQYF
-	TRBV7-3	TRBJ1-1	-	TGTGCCAGCAGCCCACAGGGTTCCACTGAAGCTTTCTTT	CASSPQGSTEAFF
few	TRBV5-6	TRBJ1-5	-	TGTGCCAGCAGCCGCCAGGGGCTCTTCAATCAGCCCCAGCATTTT	CASSRQGLFNQPQHF